This T cell receptor (beta chain) was profiled in a study of cytotoxic CD8 clonotypes in ibrutinib-treated CLL. Study in general: Averaging across samples gave approximately 260,000 productive templates and 94,082 productive rearrangements.

Measured with immunoSEQ multiplex PCR; TCRdb has only the in-frame clones, and not every one. In the table there are 250,000 or so clones, 60% to 75% of which are singletons. Regarding this clone: Antigen specificity is unknown.

Findings and limits, study-wide: Clonality rose at ibrutinib response, held steady in sustained remission, and fell toward baseline at progression. Circulating CD8+ T-cell counts were tracked by baseline clonality, which exceeded that of age-matched healthy donors.

CDR1 ENHRY and CDR2 SYGVKD come from the germline V gene. This CDR3 comprises 13 residues. V was shortened by 2 bases and J by 4 bases, with 8 bases between the two germline ends. This TCR derives from a human donor with chronic lymphocytic leukemia. Specimen: PBMCs, collected after 24 months of ibrutinib treatment. The rearrangement joins TRBV10-3 to TRBJ1-2; D unresolved. The CDR3 reads CAISEEGPYGYTF. CDR3 DNA sequence: TGTGCCATCAGTGAGGAAGGGCCCTATGGCTACACCTTC.